This TCR beta chain was documented in a study of cytomegalovirus exposure and HLA in healthy donors. Notes on the study in general: Most TCR sequences proved rare, with some public TCRs found in many donors.

J gave up 8 bases and V 5 bases, and 6 bases lay outside the gene matches. This CDR3 is built from 13 residues. Germline V lookup: CDR1 MDHEN, CDR2 SYDVKM. Some clones are missing from TCRdb's copy, which holds only in-frame ones; the method was immunoSEQ multiplex PCR. The sample lists around 230,000 clones; around 86% were seen once. A note on this clone: Its antigen is unknown.

Sequencing was done on a sample of PBMCs. This TCR came from a woman between 25 and 40 years old in good health and CMV-seropositive. The genes are TRBV28 and TRBJ1-2; 9 nucleotides align to TRBD1. The CDR3 sequence is CASSGDRVHGYTF. CDR3 nucleotides: TGTGCCAGCAGTGGGGACAGGGTTCACGGCTACACCTTC.